This T cell receptor beta chain was captured in a study of blood T cell repertoires in COVID-19 (dated by TCRdb to the early 2020s). In terms of the full investigation: Samples covering the acute and convalescent phases of COVID-19 were provided by collaborators in the United States, Italy and Spain. The repertoires were made available in a free public database intended to serve as a resource for research on the immune response to SARS-CoV-2. Samples came from the ongoing ImmuneRACE study (first 160 participants) plus 1,254 subjects from 6 global collaborators. The material from the prospective study consisted of cDNA or gDNA derived from T cells, B-cell-depleted T cells, or PBMCs. HLA class I and class II types, where available, came from metadata supplied by the sample provider rather than from assay-based typing. Sample metadata almost always included a de-identified subject ID, COVID-19 status, age in years and sex. Subjects who had been exposed to COVID-19, were actively infected with it, or had recovered from it provided the deeply sampled blood TCRbeta repertoires that made up the dataset. What the study reported, not specific to this receptor: How much clinical and demographic metadata was included differed by source and by participant, and the metadata was provided uncurated.

Turning to this clone: This receptor's antigen is unknown. No quality values exist for individual bases; no much larger clone is one base distant.

The collaborating institutions used their own protocols to collect whole blood in K2EDTA tubes. For TCRbeta analysis, collaborators shipped samples in one of three forms: frozen whole blood, isolated PBMCs, or DNA extracted from either of those sample types. The immunoSEQ Assay, a bias-controlled multiplex PCR, was used to amplify TCRbeta CDR3 regions from genomic DNA. The published analysis was carried out like this. Nucleated cell counts per sample were estimated from amplification of reference gene primers within the assay. To quantify the absolute abundance of each unique TCRbeta CDR3 rearrangement, sequence reads were collapsed and filtered. For each sample, productive Simpson clonality was calculated by taking the square root of Simpson's diversity index across productive rearrangements. Drawn from immuneACCESS, this table holds only the in-frame rearrangements with V and J called that TCRdb kept. Clones are partly lost; checked studies trace under half to an unresolved V gene and leave the rest unexplained. V and J calls plus clone size are reproduced from that table; the DNA served to infer D and trimming. The sample data list about 140,000 clones, and 65% to 85% of these were observed just once. The ten biggest clones cover 4% of the sample.

The sequencing sample was made of peripheral blood. This clonotype was sampled from an older woman with acute or convalescent COVID-19.

The DNA sequence is TGCGCCAGCAGCTTGCGGGAGCCGATTACGGGCGAGCAGTACTTC. The resulting protein is CASSLREPITGEQYF. The chain is assembled from TRBV5-1 and TRBJ2-7; a weak D assignment points to TRBD2 (6 bases agree). The germline V gene provides CDR1 SGHRS and CDR2 YFSETQ. Including the terminal cysteine and phenylalanine, the CDR3 comprises 15 residues. Solely the CDR3 DNA is kept, with 45 bases framed from the first base. Trimming removed 1 base from V and 6 bases from J, leaving 17 bases between the germline ends.